This entry concerns a single T cell receptor (beta chain). Specified time point: newly diagnosed GD, antithyroid drugs for less than 3 months. The TCR library was made from RNA that had been extracted from PBMCs in TRIzol. The data were taken from a study of regulatory T cells in long-lasting Graves disease. Germline V CDR1 and CDR2: SGHTS, YDEGEE. Trimming left V 4 bases short and J 8 bases short, with 21 bases between. The CDR3 runs to 15 residues. Construction of TCR beta libraries relied on iRepertoire HTBI primers and on Arm-PCR targeting CDR3 regions. In TCRdb, the multiplex PCR reads were re-called with MiXCR into one record per CDR3 protein. The sample lists fewer than 650,000 distinct CDR3 sequences, more than 15% seen once, with around 12% in the top ten. These data were also filed under a second study, of T cells in Graves' hyperthyroidism and ophthalmopathy. Per that paper: TCR CDR3 underwent first-round RT-PCR with the HTBI primer set.

The TCR comes from a man aged 18 to 30 with Graves disease. The sample here was peripheral blood mononuclear cells (PBMCs), taken at new diagnosis, from a patient treated with antithyroid drugs. V usage is TRBV5-8 and J usage is TRBJ1-2; maybe TRBD1 (5 bases). The CDR3 here is CASSTWDSPRKGYTF. CDR3 bases: TGTGCCAGCAGCACCTGGGACTCGCCTCGGAAAGGCTACACCTTC.